One and the same sample provided the 16 T cell receptor beta chains below, sequenced in a study of cytomegalovirus exposure and HLA in healthy donors. PCR employed 60 Vbeta and 13 Jbeta primers. Sequencing used immunoSEQ multiplex PCR; TCRdb keeps in-frame clones, though not all of them. Seen here are 150,000 to 200,000 clones, over 70% observed once, and the top ten hold under 7.5%. Sequencing input: PBMCs. These receptors were obtained from a man aged 30-40 years in good health and CMV-seropositive.

This chain uses TRBV19 with TRBJ2-1; 9 nucleotides align to TRBD2. The CDR3 covers 16 residues. CDR1 LNHDA and CDR2 SQIVND come from the germline V gene (reference sequence). V shed 7 bases and J 7 bases; nucleotides not matched to a gene: 14. This CDR3 reads CASTTPGGLAGNEQFF. The CDR3 region has the DNA TGTGCCAGTACCACCCCTGGGGGTCTAGCGGGAAATGAGCAGTTCTTC. Variable domain in full (rest from reference TRBV19 and TRBJ2-1): DGGITQSPKYLFRKEGQNVTLSCEQNLNHDAMYWYRQDPGQGLRLIYYSQIVNDFQKGDIAEGYSVSREKKESFPLTVTSAQKNPTAFYLCASTTPGGLAGNEQFFGPGTRLTVL.

J is TRBJ2-7 and V is TRBV27; 7 nucleotides match TRBD1. The germline CDR1 and CDR2 sequences are MNHEY and SMNVEV (reference sequence). After removal of 4 bases from V and 3 bases from J, the junction contained 6 bases not matched to a gene. The CDR3 totals 14 residues. CDR3 coding DNA: TGTGCCAGCAGTTATAGACAGGGACGCTACGAGCAGTACTTC. This gives the protein CASSYRQGRYEQYF.

The chain has TRBV5-1 and TRBJ2-1; TRBD1 aligns across 7 bases. V lost 0 bases to trimming and J lost 5 bases; unmatched junction nucleotides: 2. Germline V gives CDR1 SGHRS, CDR2 YFSETQ. This CDR3 comprises 14 residues. The CDR3 spells CASSLGGGHNEQFF. The CDR3 nucleotides read TGCGCCAGCAGCTTGGGAGGGGGCCACAATGAGCAGTTCTTC.

This sequence joins TRBV9 and TRBJ2-2, with no clear D. This CDR3 comprises 14 residues. Trimming removed 1 base at V and 6 bases at J, with 10 bases between. Germline V gene sequence: CDR1 SGDLS, CDR2 YYNGEE. This CDR3 is CASSVWSTPGELFF. Written as DNA, the CDR3 is TGTGCCAGCAGCGTATGGTCCACACCCGGGGAGCTGTTTTTT. Combining the CDR3 with reference TRBV9 and TRBJ2-2 gives the whole variable domain DSGVTQTPKHLITATGQRVTLRCSPRSGDLSVYWYQQSLDQGLQFLIQYYNGEERAKGNILERFSAQQFPDLHSELNLSSLELGDSALYFCASSVWSTPGELFFGEGSRLTVL.

This clone was counted once. The chain uses TRBV28 and TRBJ2-3; 14 nucleotides match TRBD2. Germline CDR1 and CDR2: MDHEN and SYDVKM. V was pared by 1 base and J by 3 bases, with 6 bases of the junction left unmatched. The CDR3 covers 18 residues. This CDR3 reads CASSLSIGLAGGTDTQYF. The CDR3 bases are TGTGCCAGCAGTTTATCCATCGGACTAGCGGGAGGAACAGATACGCAGTATTTT.

This chain's CDR3 is CASSDGGNEKLFF. The CDR3 DNA sequence: TGTGCCAGCAGTGACGGGGGTAATGAAAAACTGTTTTTT. This sequence joins TRBV6-6 and TRBJ1-4; D might be TRBD1 (5 bases). The V gene's germline CDR1 is MNHNY and CDR2 SVGAGI (reference sequence). This CDR3 has 13 amino acids. The V end was cut by 5 bases, the J end by 4 bases, with 8 bases between.

The V gene is TRBV7-3, the J gene TRBJ1-5; possibly TRBD1 for D (6 bases). Per germline, CDR1 SGHTA and CDR2 FQGTGA. There are 15 residues in the CDR3. The V end was cut by 6 bases, the J end by 6 bases, with 18 bases between. CDR3 sequence: CASRKGAGAGQPQHF. CDR3 DNA: TGTGCCAGCAGAAAAGGGGCAGGGGCTGGTCAGCCCCAGCATTTT.

V and J are TRBV4-1 and TRBJ2-5; D is possibly TRBD2 (6 bases). V gave up 4 bases and J gave up 2 bases, with 14 bases separating them. This CDR3 comprises 15 residues. CDR1 is MGHRA and CDR2 is YSYEKL in the germline V gene. Here the CDR3 reads CASSLDPGVQETQYF. The CDR3 DNA reads as TGCGCCAGCAGCCTGGATCCGGGGGTGCAAGAGACCCAGTACTTC.

This chain links TRBV15 with TRBJ1-4; D might be TRBD1 (6 bases). Germline V gene data show CDR1 as LNHNV and CDR2 as YYDKDF (reference sequence). This CDR3 region has 17 residues. With 1 base removed from V and 7 bases from J, the gap between germline ends came to 19 bases. This chain's CDR3 is CATSRGNSGVSSEKLFF. As DNA, the CDR3 is TGTGCCACCAGCAGAGGGAACTCAGGGGTATCTAGTGAAAAACTGTTTTTT.

V and J are TRBV15 and TRBJ1-2; 8 nucleotides line up with TRBD1. CDR1 is LNHNV and CDR2 is YYDKDF in the germline V gene (reference sequence). Trimming took 5 bases from V and 1 from J; bases not matched to a gene: 3. The length of the CDR3 is 14 residues. CDR3 coding DNA: TGTGCCACCAGCCTCGACAGGGGTAACTATGGCTACACCTTC. Translation gives CATSLDRGNYGYTF.

This clone appeared a few times. The rearrangement joins TRBV6-6 to TRBJ2-1; D might be TRBD1 (5 bases). Trimming took off 3 bases at V and 6 bases at J, with 9 bases between the two ends. CDR3 length: 13 amino acids. Germline V gene sequence: CDR1 MNHNY, CDR2 SVGAGI (reference sequence). CDR3 sequence (DNA): TGTGCCAGCAGTTATTTTCAGGGCAATGAGCAGTTCTTC. Translation gives CASSYFQGNEQFF.

In DNA form, the CDR3 reads TGTGCCAGCAGCGTACTCCCTAGCGGGGGGGCGAGGGATACGCAGTATTTT. Encoded protein: CASSVLPSGGARDTQYF. V is TRBV7-2 and J is TRBJ2-3; 12 nucleotides align to TRBD2. V trimming: 5 bases; J trimming: 6 bases; junction bases outside the gene matches: 12. The CDR3 runs 17 residues. Per germline, CDR1 SGHTA and CDR2 FQGNSA.

This sequence joins TRBV7-9 and TRBJ2-7, with 9 bases lining up with TRBD1. The V gene's germline CDR1 is SEHNR and CDR2 FQNEAQ (reference sequence). V shed 2 bases, J shed 2 bases, and the junction held 10 bases outside the gene matches. The CDR3 has 17 residues. CDR3: CASSLSQGQGPPYEQYF. DNA for the CDR3: TGTGCCAGCAGCTTATCGCAGGGACAGGGACCTCCCTACGAGCAGTACTTC.

The chain has TRBV5-1 and TRBJ1-1; D is perhaps TRBD1 (5 bases). V lost 6 bases and J 1 base, leaving 13 bases between the germline ends. The CDR3 has 14 amino acids. Germline lookup yields CDR1 SGHRS and CDR2 YFSETQ. The CDR3 region is CASTLNRQNTEAFF. CDR3 in DNA: TGCGCCAGCACCTTAAACAGGCAGAACACTGAAGCTTTCTTT. Full variable domain (missing parts from reference TRBV5-1 and TRBJ1-1): KAGVTQTPRYLIKTRGQQVTLSCSPISGHRSVSWYQQTPGQGLQFLFEYFSETQRNKGNFPGRFSGRQFSNSRSEMNVSTLELGDSALYLCASTLNRQNTEAFFGQGTRLTVV.

This clone was found once. The chain links TRBV2 to TRBJ2-2, with TRBD2 matching 8 bases. Germline V lookup: CDR1 SNHLY, CDR2 FYNNEI. Losses at the gene ends were 7 bases for V and 5 bases for J; bases not matched to a gene: 15. There are 17 residues in the CDR3. CDR3 loop: CASTLSRVAGGTGELFF. In DNA form, the CDR3 reads TGTGCCAGCACCCTATCCCGGGTGGCGGGAGGTACCGGGGAGCTGTTTTTT.

The rearrangement uses TRBV11-3 and TRBJ1-1, with a tentative D call TRBD1 (5 bases). The CDR3 has 16 amino acids. The germline V and J ends were trimmed by 0 bases and 2 bases, with 13 bases remaining between them. Germline values: CDR1 SGHNT, CDR2 YENEEA. The CDR3 nucleotides are TGTGCCAGCAGCTTAGAAGTTTGGGGCCGCAACACTGAAGCTTTCTTT. It translates to CASSLEVWGRNTEAFF.